This is a list of T cell receptor beta chains from one sample in a study of blood T cell repertoires in COVID-19. Generated by immunoSEQ multiplex PCR, the TCRdb table keeps only in-frame clones and is missing some. The table lists about 180,000 clones, approximately 86% of them singletons. Sequencing was done on a sample of peripheral blood. These receptors were collected from a man aged 45 to 65 with active or convalescent COVID-19. Both conserved end residues are part of each CDR3. The D gene is left open where the match is weak. The size of a clone is reported for some rows only, either as once, few or many, or as a class for expanded clones.

j_call: TRBJ2-1; v_call: TRBV10-3; clone_size: NA; d_call: TRBD2; cdr3_nt: TGTGCCATCAGTGAGTCGATCGGGGGGGCAGGGAATGAGCAGTTCTTC; cdr3_aa: CAISESIGGAGNEQFF
j_call: TRBJ2-7; v_call: TRBV28; clone_size: few; d_call: TRBD1; cdr3_nt: TGTGCCAGCAGTTTAGGTACAGGGGCCCACGAGCAGTACTTC; cdr3_aa: CASSLGTGAHEQYF
j_call: TRBJ2-2; v_call: TRBV7-2; clone_size: NA; d_call: NA; cdr3_nt: TGTGCCAGCAGCTTAGTTTTTGGAGGAGGTTACACCGGGGAGCTGTTTTTT; cdr3_aa: CASSLVFGGGYTGELFF
j_call: TRBJ1-2; v_call: TRBV19; clone_size: NA; d_call: TRBD1; cdr3_nt: TGTGCCAGTTCCGGGACAGGAGCGTTCCTCTATGGCTACACCTTC; cdr3_aa: CASSGTGAFLYGYTF
j_call: TRBJ2-7; v_call: TRBV24-1; clone_size: NA; d_call: NA; cdr3_nt: TGTGCCACCAGTGACCCCGCACACCCCCCCTACGAGCAGTACTTC; cdr3_aa: CATSDPAHPPYEQYF
j_call: TRBJ2-2; v_call: TRBV20-1; clone_size: once; d_call: TRBD2; cdr3_nt: TGCAGTGCTAGTGCTCGGGGGGGCGTCAGGGAGCTGTTTTTT; cdr3_aa: CSASARGGVRELFF
j_call: TRBJ1-5; v_call: TRBV29-1; clone_size: once; d_call: TRBD1; cdr3_nt: TGCAGCGTTAAGGGACAGGGGCGGGGGCCCCAGCATTTT; cdr3_aa: CSVKGQGRGPQHF
j_call: TRBJ2-1; v_call: TRBV5-4; clone_size: NA; d_call: TRBD2; cdr3_nt: TGTGCCAGCAGCTTACTAGCGGGGGCGCATGAGCAGTTCTTC; cdr3_aa: CASSLLAGAHEQFF
j_call: TRBJ2-7; v_call: TRBV19; clone_size: NA; d_call: TRBD1; cdr3_nt: TGTGCCAGTAGTTCAACAGGGGGCATCGAGCAGTACTTC; cdr3_aa: CASSSTGGIEQYF
j_call: TRBJ1-2; v_call: TRBV14; clone_size: NA; d_call: TRBD1; cdr3_nt: TGTGCCAGCAGCCAAGTACGCGCGAGGGGGCTCGTGGGCTACACCTTC; cdr3_aa: CASSQVRARGLVGYTF
j_call: TRBJ2-7; v_call: TRBV24-1; clone_size: NA; d_call: TRBD1; cdr3_nt: TGTGCCACCAGTGTTCCCGGGACAGCAGACTACGAGCAGTACTTC; cdr3_aa: CATSVPGTADYEQYF
j_call: TRBJ2-2; v_call: TRBV30; clone_size: NA; d_call: NA; cdr3_nt: TGTGCCTGGAGGGCTGGACAGACCCACACCGGGGAGCTGTTTTTT; cdr3_aa: CAWRAGQTHTGELFF
j_call: TRBJ2-3; v_call: TRBV7-3; clone_size: once; d_call: NA; cdr3_nt: TGTGCCAGCAGCTTATTCGCCAGTACAGATACGCAGTATTTT; cdr3_aa: CASSLFASTDTQYF
j_call: TRBJ2-2; v_call: TRBV4-2; clone_size: NA; d_call: TRBD2; cdr3_nt: TGTGCCAGCAGCCAAGATCGGTGGGAGGGCCTTATCGGGGAGCTGTTTTTT; cdr3_aa: CASSQDRWEGLIGELFF
j_call: TRBJ2-7; v_call: TRBV12-3/TRBV12-4; clone_size: NA; d_call: TRBD2; cdr3_nt: TGTGCCAGCAGCCCTACTAGCGTCTACGAGCAGTACTTC; cdr3_aa: CASSPTSVYEQYF
j_call: TRBJ2-5; v_call: TRBV15; clone_size: NA; d_call: NA; cdr3_nt: TGTGCCACCAGCGGGGACTTACAAGAGACCCAGTACTTC; cdr3_aa: CATSGDLQETQYF
j_call: TRBJ1-2; v_call: TRBV5-6; clone_size: NA; d_call: NA; cdr3_nt: TGTGCCAGCAGCTTGCAACAGGGCAGGGGCTACACCTTC; cdr3_aa: CASSLQQGRGYTF
j_call: TRBJ1-3; v_call: TRBV9; clone_size: NA; d_call: TRBD1; cdr3_nt: TGTGCCAGCAGCGTAGCTACAGGGCCGACAGGGGCCCTCTCTGGAAACACCATATATTTT; cdr3_aa: CASSVATGPTGALSGNTIYF
j_call: TRBJ2-1; v_call: TRBV11-1; clone_size: NA; d_call: NA; cdr3_nt: TGTGCCAGCAGCTTCCGAGGGTCCTACAATGAGCAGTTCTTC; cdr3_aa: CASSFRGSYNEQFF
j_call: TRBJ1-1; v_call: TRBV14; clone_size: NA; d_call: TRBD1; cdr3_nt: TGTGCCAGCAGCCATTTAAGGACAGGGGAGGCTTTCTTT; cdr3_aa: CASSHLRTGEAFF
j_call: TRBJ2-7; v_call: TRBV28; clone_size: NA; d_call: TRBD1; cdr3_nt: TGTGCCAGCCGACAGGGATACGAGCAGTACTTC; cdr3_aa: CASRQGYEQYF
j_call: TRBJ1-3; v_call: TRBV7-2; clone_size: NA; d_call: NA; cdr3_nt: TGTGCCAGCAGCCTGGACAATCTCTCTGGAAACACCATATATTTT; cdr3_aa: CASSLDNLSGNTIYF
j_call: TRBJ2-3; v_call: TRBV5-1; clone_size: NA; d_call: NA; cdr3_nt: TGCGCCAGCAGCTTATACGCGGGGGCCAGCACAGATACGCAGTATTTT; cdr3_aa: CASSLYAGASTDTQYF
j_call: TRBJ1-6; v_call: TRBV4-2; clone_size: NA; d_call: TRBD1; cdr3_nt: TGTGCCAGCAGCCAACAGGCAACAGGGGGGACCTATAATTCACCCCTCCACTTT; cdr3_aa: CASSQQATGGTYNSPLHF
j_call: TRBJ2-3; v_call: TRBV18; clone_size: NA; d_call: TRBD2; cdr3_nt: TGTGCCAGCTCAACCAGGACTAGCGGCAGCACAGATACGCAGTATTTT; cdr3_aa: CASSTRTSGSTDTQYF
j_call: TRBJ2-3; v_call: TRBV3-1/TRBV3-2; clone_size: NA; d_call: TRBD2; cdr3_nt: TGTGCCAGCAGCCACATACGTAGCGGGAGATCAGATACGCAGTATTTT; cdr3_aa: CASSHIRSGRSDTQYF
j_call: TRBJ1-2; v_call: TRBV28; clone_size: once; d_call: TRBD1; cdr3_nt: TGTGCCAGCAGTTCTACAGGGGGGGGCTATGGCTACACCTTC; cdr3_aa: CASSSTGGGYGYTF
j_call: TRBJ2-6; v_call: TRBV18; clone_size: few; d_call: NA; cdr3_nt: TGTGCCAGCTCACTCCCGGGGGGCTCCTCTGGGGCCAACGTCCTGACTTTC; cdr3_aa: CASSLPGGSSGANVLTF
j_call: TRBJ2-2; v_call: TRBV24-1; clone_size: once; d_call: NA; cdr3_nt: TGTGCCACCAAGGGTGAGGGGGCCGGGGAGCTGTTTTTT; cdr3_aa: CATKGEGAGELFF
j_call: TRBJ2-3; v_call: TRBV5-5; clone_size: few; d_call: TRBD2; cdr3_nt: TGTGCCAGCAGCCGGGGGTCTAGCGGGAACACAGATACGCAGTATTTT; cdr3_aa: CASSRGSSGNTDTQYF
j_call: TRBJ1-2; v_call: TRBV18; clone_size: few; d_call: NA; cdr3_nt: TGTGCCAGCTCACCCGCCCGGGGGGGCTACACCTTC; cdr3_aa: CASSPARGGYTF
j_call: TRBJ1-2; v_call: TRBV25-1; clone_size: NA; d_call: TRBD1; cdr3_nt: TGTGCCAGCAGTGTCTCGGGACAGGGTACGGTGCTCACCTTC; cdr3_aa: CASSVSGQGTVLTF
j_call: TRBJ1-6; v_call: TRBV7-9; clone_size: NA; d_call: NA; cdr3_nt: TGTGCCAGCAGCTTAACCAGGGCCACTAATTCACCCCTCCACTTT; cdr3_aa: CASSLTRATNSPLHF
j_call: TRBJ1-6; v_call: TRBV6-4; clone_size: NA; d_call: TRBD1; cdr3_nt: TGTGCCAGCAGTCTCAGGGGGCAGGGTTCACCCCTCCACTTT; cdr3_aa: CASSLRGQGSPLHF
j_call: TRBJ1-2; v_call: TRBV9; clone_size: NA; d_call: TRBD1; cdr3_nt: TGTGCCAGCAGCGTAGGGGCAGGGGGAGACTATGGCTACACCTTC; cdr3_aa: CASSVGAGGDYGYTF
j_call: TRBJ2-3; v_call: TRBV2; clone_size: NA; d_call: NA; cdr3_nt: TGTGCCAGCAGTGAACAGCGGATCCTTAGCACAGATACGCAGTATTTT; cdr3_aa: CASSEQRILSTDTQYF
j_call: TRBJ2-1; v_call: TRBV24-1; clone_size: once; d_call: NA; cdr3_nt: TGTGCCACCAGTGAGAACCGGGATTACAATGAGCAGTTCTTC; cdr3_aa: CATSENRDYNEQFF
j_call: TRBJ1-1; v_call: TRBV5-1; clone_size: NA; d_call: NA; cdr3_nt: TGCGCCAGCAGCTTGGACAGGGAGGGATCCGCTTTCTTT; cdr3_aa: CASSLDREGSAFF
j_call: TRBJ1-2; v_call: TRBV21-1; clone_size: few; d_call: NA; cdr3_nt: TGTGCCAGCAGCAAAGAGGTAGGGGGCTGCTATGGCTACACCTTC; cdr3_aa: CASSKEVGGCYGYTF
j_call: TRBJ1-2; v_call: TRBV14; clone_size: NA; d_call: NA; cdr3_nt: TGTGCCAGCAGCCAAGGAGGACACCATTCTAACTATGGCTACACCTTC; cdr3_aa: CASSQGGHHSNYGYTF
j_call: TRBJ2-6; v_call: TRBV7-2; clone_size: NA; d_call: TRBD1; cdr3_nt: TGTGCCAGCAGCCCGGGACAGGGTAACTCTGGGGCCAACGTCCTGACTTTC; cdr3_aa: CASSPGQGNSGANVLTF
j_call: TRBJ2-5; v_call: TRBV11-3; clone_size: NA; d_call: TRBD1; cdr3_nt: TGTGCCAGCAGCCCCAGACAGGGCCCCGAGACCCAGTACTTC; cdr3_aa: CASSPRQGPETQYF
j_call: TRBJ2-1; v_call: TRBV29-1; clone_size: NA; d_call: TRBD2; cdr3_nt: TGCAGCGTATCTAGCGGGGGGGTAACCTACAATGAGCAGTTCTTC; cdr3_aa: CSVSSGGVTYNEQFF
j_call: TRBJ2-1; v_call: TRBV25-1; clone_size: NA; d_call: TRBD2; cdr3_nt: TGTGCCAGCGGCCAATCAAGCGGGAGGGCCTGGAATGAGCAGTTCTTC; cdr3_aa: CASGQSSGRAWNEQFF
j_call: TRBJ2-2; v_call: TRBV7-2; clone_size: NA; d_call: TRBD2; cdr3_nt: TGTGCCAGCAGCCCTAGCGGGAGTCTAACCGGGGAGCTGTTTTTT; cdr3_aa: CASSPSGSLTGELFF
j_call: TRBJ1-5; v_call: TRBV19; clone_size: NA; d_call: TRBD1; cdr3_nt: TGTGCCAGTAGTATAAACAGGGGGTTTGATCAGCCCCAGCATTTT; cdr3_aa: CASSINRGFDQPQHF
j_call: TRBJ2-1; v_call: TRBV6-4; clone_size: NA; d_call: NA; cdr3_nt: TGTGCCAGCAGCGGGTCCCCCCCTAATGAGCAGTTCTTC; cdr3_aa: CASSGSPPNEQFF
j_call: TRBJ2-5; v_call: TRBV19; clone_size: NA; d_call: TRBD1; cdr3_nt: TGTGCCAGTAGTCCACCGGGACAGGCCCAAGAGACCCAGTACTTC; cdr3_aa: CASSPPGQAQETQYF
j_call: TRBJ1-2; v_call: TRBV5-1; clone_size: NA; d_call: NA; cdr3_nt: TGCGCCAGCAGCTTAGGTTCAGGGGTGGAGGGCTACACCTTC; cdr3_aa: CASSLGSGVEGYTF
j_call: TRBJ2-7; v_call: TRBV7-8; clone_size: NA; d_call: NA; cdr3_nt: TGTGCCAGCAGCTCTGATACGACTAGCTCCTACGAGCAGTACTTC; cdr3_aa: CASSSDTTSSYEQYF
j_call: TRBJ2-2; v_call: TRBV7-2; clone_size: NA; d_call: TRBD2; cdr3_nt: TGTGCCAGCAGCTCCGAGCGGGGGTTAGGGGAGCTGTTTTTT; cdr3_aa: CASSSERGLGELFF
j_call: TRBJ1-1; v_call: TRBV23-1; clone_size: few; d_call: NA; cdr3_nt: TGCGCCAGCAGTCAATCGTCCGGGGTGACTGAAGCTTTCTTT; cdr3_aa: CASSQSSGVTEAFF
j_call: TRBJ1-1; v_call: TRBV18; clone_size: few; d_call: NA; cdr3_nt: TGTGCCAGCTCCGCCGGCGGGGAGAACACTGAAGCTTTCTTT; cdr3_aa: CASSAGGENTEAFF
j_call: TRBJ2-4; v_call: TRBV19; clone_size: NA; d_call: TRBD2; cdr3_nt: TGTGCCAGTAGTACCCCCCAATTCTGGACTAGCGGGGGGCGCGTCAAAAACATTCAGTACTTC; cdr3_aa: CASSTPQFWTSGGRVKNIQYF
j_call: TRBJ2-2; v_call: TRBV19; clone_size: few; d_call: TRBD1; cdr3_nt: TGTGCCAGTAGTGTTGAGGACAGGGGCACCGGGGAGCTGTTTTTT; cdr3_aa: CASSVEDRGTGELFF
j_call: TRBJ2-4; v_call: TRBV15; clone_size: NA; d_call: TRBD2; cdr3_nt: TGTGCCACCAGCACTAGCGGGGGGCTCGTTCTAGCCAAAAACATTCAGTACTTC; cdr3_aa: CATSTSGGLVLAKNIQYF
j_call: TRBJ2-1; v_call: TRBV5-1; clone_size: NA; d_call: NA; cdr3_nt: TGCGCCAGCAGTTATGGTAGCGGCAATGAGCAGTTCTTC; cdr3_aa: CASSYGSGNEQFF
j_call: TRBJ2-3; v_call: TRBV2; clone_size: NA; d_call: TRBD1; cdr3_nt: TGTGCCAGCAGTTATCAGGGGGCACCCACAGATACGCAGTATTTT; cdr3_aa: CASSYQGAPTDTQYF
j_call: TRBJ1-6; v_call: TRBV7-2; clone_size: NA; d_call: NA; cdr3_nt: TGTGCCAGCAGCTTAGCTCCAGGAAATTCACCCCTCCACTTT; cdr3_aa: CASSLAPGNSPLHF